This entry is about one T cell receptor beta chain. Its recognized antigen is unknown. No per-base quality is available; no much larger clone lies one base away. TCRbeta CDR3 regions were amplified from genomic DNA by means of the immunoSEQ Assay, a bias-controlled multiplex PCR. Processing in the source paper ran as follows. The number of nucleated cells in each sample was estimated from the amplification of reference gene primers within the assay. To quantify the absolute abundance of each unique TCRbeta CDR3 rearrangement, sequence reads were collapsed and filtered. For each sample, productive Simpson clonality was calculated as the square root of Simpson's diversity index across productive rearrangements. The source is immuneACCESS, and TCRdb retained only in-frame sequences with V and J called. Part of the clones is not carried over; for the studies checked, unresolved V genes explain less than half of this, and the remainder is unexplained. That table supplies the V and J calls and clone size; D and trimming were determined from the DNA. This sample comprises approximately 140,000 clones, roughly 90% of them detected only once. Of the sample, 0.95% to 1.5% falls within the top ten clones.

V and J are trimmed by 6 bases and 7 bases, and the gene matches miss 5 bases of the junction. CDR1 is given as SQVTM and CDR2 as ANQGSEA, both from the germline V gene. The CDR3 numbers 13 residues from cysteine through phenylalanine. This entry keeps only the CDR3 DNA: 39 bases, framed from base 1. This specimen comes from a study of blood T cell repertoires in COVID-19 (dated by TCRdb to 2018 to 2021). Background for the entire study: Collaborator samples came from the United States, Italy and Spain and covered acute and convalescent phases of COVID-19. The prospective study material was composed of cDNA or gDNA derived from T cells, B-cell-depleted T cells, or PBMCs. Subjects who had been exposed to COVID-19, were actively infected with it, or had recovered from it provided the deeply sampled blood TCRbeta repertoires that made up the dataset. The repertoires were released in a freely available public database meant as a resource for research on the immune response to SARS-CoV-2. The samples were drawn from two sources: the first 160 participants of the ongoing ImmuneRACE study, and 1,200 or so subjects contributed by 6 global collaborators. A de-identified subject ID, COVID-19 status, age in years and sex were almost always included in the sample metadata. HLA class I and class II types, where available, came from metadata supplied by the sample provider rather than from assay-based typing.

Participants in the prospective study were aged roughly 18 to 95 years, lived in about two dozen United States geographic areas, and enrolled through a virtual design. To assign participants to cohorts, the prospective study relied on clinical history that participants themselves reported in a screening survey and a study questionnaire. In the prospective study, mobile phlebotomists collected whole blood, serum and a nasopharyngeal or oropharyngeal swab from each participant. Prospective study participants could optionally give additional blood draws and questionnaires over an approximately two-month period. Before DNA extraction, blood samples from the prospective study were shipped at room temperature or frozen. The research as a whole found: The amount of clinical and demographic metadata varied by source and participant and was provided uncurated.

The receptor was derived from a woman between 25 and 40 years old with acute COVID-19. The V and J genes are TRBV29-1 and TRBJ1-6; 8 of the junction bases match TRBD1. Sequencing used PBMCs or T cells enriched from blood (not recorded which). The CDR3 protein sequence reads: CSVATGGNSPLHF. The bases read TGCAGCGTCGCTACAGGGGGAAATTCACCCCTCCACTTT.